This TCR beta chain was recorded in a study of cytomegalovirus exposure and HLA in healthy donors. In the case of this clone: Its specificity is unknown.

It was with 60 Vbeta and 13 Jbeta primers that the PCR ran. Sequenced by immunoSEQ multiplex PCR; TCRdb stores in-frame clones only, minus some. The sample contains approximately 130,000 clones, around 72% of which appear only once. Study-wide points: Productive status was seen about 87% or about 30% of the time for most TCR beta V segments in an earlier analysis. As a later analysis revealed, most CMV-associated TCR beta chains appeared HLA-restricted.

V lost 1 base to trimming and J lost 3 bases; unmatched junction nucleotides: 2. Germline CDR1 SGHDT, CDR2 YYEEEE. The CDR3 contains 15 residues. What was sequenced was PBMCs. V is TRBV5-6 and J is TRBJ2-1; 9 bases are shared with TRBD2. The sequence came from a woman in her thirties or forties in good health and CMV-seronegative. CDR3 DNA sequence: TGTGCCAGCAGCTTGAGACTAGCGGTCTACAATGAGCAGTTCTTC. It translates to CASSLRLAVYNEQFF.